A single sample gave rise to the 20 T cell receptor beta chains below, sequenced in a study of cytomegalovirus exposure and HLA in healthy donors (TCRdb year 2017). Library preparation employed the immunoSEQ multiplex PCR assay. The multiplex PCR relied on a mix of 60 forward primers for TCR Vbeta segments and 13 reverse primers for TCR Jbeta segments. Not all clones reach the TCRdb copy of this immuneACCESS table, which keeps in-frame sequences only. Checked studies attribute under half of the gap to unresolved V genes and leave the rest unexplained. This sample gives some 150,000 clones in total; about 80% of them show up just once. The top ten constitute around 4.1% of the sample. Source material: PBMCs. All receptors come from a woman aged 40 to 50 in good health and CMV-seronegative.

This chain connects TRBV2 to TRBJ1-3; D may be TRBD1 (6 bases). Germline CDR1 reads SNHLY; CDR2 reads FYNNEI. V was shortened by 6 bases and J by 4 bases, with 16 bases between the two germline ends. The CDR3 extends over 15 amino acids. For the CDR3, the DNA is TGTGCCAGCAGGCGAGTTGCAGGGGTAGGAAACACCATATATTTT. It codes for CASRRVAGVGNTIYF.

The gene calls are TRBV11-3 and TRBJ1-5, with 7 bases aligning to TRBD1. The CDR3 is 14 amino acids. The germline gives CDR1 SGHNT, CDR2 YENEEA. Losses at the gene ends were 4 bases for V and 4 bases for J; bases not matched to a gene: 4. CDR3 DNA: TGTGCCAGCAGCTCGGGACAGAGTAATCAGCCCCAGCATTTT. Its protein product is CASSSGQSNQPQHF.

J is TRBJ2-7 and V is TRBV7-2; 8 nucleotides match TRBD2. CDR3 length: 14 amino acids. In germline, CDR1 is SGHTA, CDR2 FQGNSA. The V gene end was trimmed by 4 bases and the J gene end by 4 bases; junction bases not matched to a gene: 6. The CDR3 nucleotides are TGTGCCAGCAGCTCACCGGGACTAGGTTACGAGCAGTACTTC. Residues: CASSSPGLGYEQYF.

The chain is built from TRBV5-4 and TRBJ1-1, with D maybe TRBD1 (6 bases). V shed 3 bases and J shed 1 base, with 25 bases lying between them. CDR1 is SGHNT and CDR2 is YYREEE in the germline V gene (reference sequence). The CDR3 is made up of 19 amino acids. The CDR3 sequence is CASSSHSAGGRSRNTEAFF. The CDR3 DNA reads as TGTGCCAGCAGCTCCCATTCGGCGGGGGGGCGATCCAGGAACACTGAAGCTTTCTTT.

V and J are TRBV5-1 and TRBJ1-5, with a tentative D call TRBD1 (6 bases). This CDR3 spans 13 amino acids. V was cut by 0 bases and J by 9 bases, with 10 bases left in between. Germline CDR1 is SGHRS and CDR2 is YFSETQ. CDR3 sequence (DNA): TGCGCCAGCAGCTTGGGACAGGATTCGCCCCAGCATTTT. This translates into CASSLGQDSPQHF. Supplemented by reference TRBV5-1 and TRBJ1-5, the full variable domain reads KAGVTQTPRYLIKTRGQQVTLSCSPISGHRSVSWYQQTPGQGLQFLFEYFSETQRNKGNFPGRFSGRQFSNSRSEMNVSTLELGDSALYLCASSLGQDSPQHFGDGTRLSIL.

This clone was observed once. This rearrangement joins TRBV7-9 to TRBJ2-2, with 16 bases aligning to TRBD2. There are 18 residues in the CDR3. Germline lookup yields CDR1 SEHNR and CDR2 FQNEAQ (reference sequence). J gave up 6 bases and V 5 bases, and 9 bases lay outside the gene matches. DNA of the CDR3: TGTGCCAGCAGCGCGCGGACGGGGACTAGCGGGAGGGCCGGGGAGCTGTTTTTT. Translation: CASSARTGTSGRAGELFF.

The chain has TRBV9 and TRBJ2-1; 12 nucleotides match TRBD2. CDR1 and CDR2 from the germline V gene are SGDLS and YYNGEE. The V gene end was trimmed by 2 bases and the J gene end by 7 bases; junction bases not matched to a gene: 4. The CDR3 consists of 15 residues. CDR3 loop: CASSVLAGGPNEQFF. The DNA of the CDR3 is TGTGCCAGCAGCGTGCTAGCGGGAGGGCCAAATGAGCAGTTCTTC.

CDR3 sequence (DNA): TGCGCCAGCAGCCAAGATCCGGGGGGCCCGTATGGCTACACCTTC. Amino acid sequence: CASSQDPGGPYGYTF. This sequence joins TRBV4-1 and TRBJ1-2, with D perhaps matching TRBD1 (6 bases). The CDR3 extends over 15 amino acids. The germline V and J ends were trimmed by 0 bases and 5 bases, with 13 bases remaining between them. Germline CDR1 and CDR2: MGHRA and YSYEKL.

This clone was detected only a few times. V usage is TRBV2 and J usage is TRBJ2-3; no clear D gene. Germline V gene sequence: CDR1 SNHLY, CDR2 FYNNEI. The V end lost 1 base, the J end lost 6 bases, and 8 bases lay between the germline ends. CDR3 length: 13 amino acids. CDR3 sequence reads: CASSEGPYDTQYF. The DNA for the CDR3 is TGTGCCAGCAGTGAAGGGCCGTACGATACGCAGTATTTT.

This chain links TRBV19 with TRBJ2-2; D may be TRBD2 (5 bases). CDR1 and CDR2 (germline): LNHDA, SQIVND (reference sequence). The V end lost 3 bases, the J end lost 2 bases, and 13 bases lay between the germline ends. There are 16 residues in the CDR3. Here the CDR3 reads CASSIVRVVNTGELFF. Here the CDR3 DNA reads TGTGCCAGTAGTATCGTGAGGGTAGTTAACACCGGGGAGCTGTTTTTT.

The chain has TRBV25-1 and TRBJ1-3; D is possibly TRBD1 (6 bases). CDR1 is MGHDK and CDR2 is SYGVNS in the germline V gene. Between the trimmed V and J ends, which lost 3 bases and 0 bases, there was a span of 9 bases. CDR3 size: 15 residues. The DNA of the CDR3 is TGTGCCAGCAGTGACAGGGGTTACTCTGGAAACACCATATATTTT. This encodes CASSDRGYSGNTIYF.

The chain couples TRBV6-1 to TRBJ1-2, with D possibly TRBD1 on 6 matching bases. This CDR3 has 14 amino acids. Germline CDR1 is MNHNS and CDR2 is SASEGT. The V and J ends lost 0 bases and 6 bases respectively, with 11 bases between them. CDR3 sequence: CASSEATGNNGYTF. The CDR3 nucleotides read TGTGCCAGCAGTGAAGCCACAGGGAATAATGGCTACACCTTC.

V usage is TRBV19 and J usage is TRBJ1-5; no definite D call. Germline lookup yields CDR1 LNHDA and CDR2 SQIVND (reference sequence). The ends were cut back, 3 bases at V and 7 bases at J, with 13 bases in the middle. The CDR3 spans 14 residues. This CDR3 reads CASSITRSGQPQHF. The DNA for the CDR3 is TGTGCCAGTAGTATCACCCGGTCGGGGCAGCCCCAGCATTTT.

The chain recombines TRBV9 with TRBJ2-1; 7 nucleotides agree with TRBD1. J was trimmed by 9 bases and V by 2 bases; bases with no gene match: 8. This CDR3 region has 14 residues. Looked up from germline, CDR1 is SGDLS and CDR2 is YYNGEE. The DNA for the CDR3 is TGTGCCAGCAGCGTCCCAGGGGGAGAGACTGAGCAGTTCTTC. This encodes CASSVPGGETEQFF.

V and J are TRBV7-2 and TRBJ1-2, with D perhaps TRBD1 (6 bases). Germline V gene sequence: CDR1 SGHTA, CDR2 FQGNSA. V dropped 5 bases and J dropped 2 bases, with 12 bases sitting between them. The CDR3 is made up of 14 amino acids. The CDR3 DNA sequence: TGTGCCAGCAGCCAACCAGGGGCAAACTATGGCTACACCTTC. Translated, it gives CASSQPGANYGYTF.

This clone appeared a few times. The chain joins TRBV2 to TRBJ2-3; 13 nucleotides match TRBD2. V lost 7 bases and J lost 6; bases outside the gene matches: 10. Per the germline V gene, CDR1 is SNHLY and CDR2 is FYNNEI. The CDR3 has 16 amino acids. The CDR3: CASKMTSGRLGDTQYF. CDR3 DNA: TGTGCCAGCAAGATGACTAGCGGGAGGTTGGGGGATACGCAGTATTTT.

V and J are TRBV2 and TRBJ2-7, with TRBD2 identical over 11 bases. The CDR3 runs 15 residues. Trimming at V came to 7 bases and at J to 2 bases, leaving 7 bases not matched to a gene. Per the germline V gene, CDR1 is SNHLY and CDR2 is FYNNEI. The CDR3 loop reads CASNPGLAVTYEQYF. CDR3 sequence (DNA): TGTGCCAGCAACCCGGGACTAGCGGTTACCTACGAGCAGTACTTC.

This sequence joins TRBV6-1 and TRBJ2-7; TRBD2 matches at 14 bases. Trimming at V came to 6 bases and at J to 3 bases, leaving 1 base not matched to a gene. The CDR3 consists of 14 residues. CDR1 MNHNS and CDR2 SASEGT come from the germline V gene. CDR3 sequence (DNA): TGTGCCAGCAGGGGACTAGCGGGAGACTACGAGCAGTACTTC. Its protein is CASRGLAGDYEQYF.

The chain carries TRBV7-9 and TRBJ2-1, with 12 bases that match TRBD2. Trimming took 4 bases from V and 9 from J; bases not matched to a gene: 19. The CDR3 is made up of 19 amino acids. Germline V lookup: CDR1 SEHNR, CDR2 FQNEAQ (reference sequence). CDR3 protein: CASSSGLAGLEEVYVEQFF. The CDR3 region has the DNA TGTGCCAGCAGCTCTGGACTAGCGGGGCTAGAGGAGGTTTATGTTGAGCAGTTCTTC. Combining the CDR3 with reference TRBV7-9 and TRBJ2-1 gives the whole variable domain DTGVSQNPRHKITKRGQNVTFRCDPISEHNRLYWYRQTLGQGPEFLTYFQNEAQLEKSRLLSDRFSAERPKGSFSTLEIQRTEQGDSAMYLCASSSGLAGLEEVYVEQFFGPGTRLTVL.

The chain links TRBV2 to TRBJ2-1, with a tentative D call TRBD1 (6 bases). CDR3 length equals 15 residues. The germline gives CDR1 SNHLY, CDR2 FYNNEI. The V and J ends lost 3 bases and 2 bases respectively, with 11 bases between them. CDR3 nucleotide sequence: TGTGCCAGCAGTGATCAAGGGGGAACCTACAATGAGCAGTTCTTC. It translates to CASSDQGGTYNEQFF.